The 20 T cell receptor beta chains presented below share a single source sample, sequenced in a study of blood T cell repertoires in COVID-19. TCRdb keeps only in-frame clones here, not all; method: immunoSEQ multiplex PCR. The table lists about 270,000 clones, 80% to 90% of them singletons. Sequencing was performed on PBMCs or T cells enriched from blood (not recorded which). The receptors derive from a young woman who had recovered from COVID-19.

V gene TRBV28 combines with J gene TRBJ2-2, with 8 bases lining up with TRBD1. CDR3 size: 15 residues. CDR1 is MDHEN, CDR2 SYDVKM, per germline. J lost 7 bases, V lost 10 bases, and 14 bases had no gene match. CDR3 sequence: CATERRTGIYGELFF. The CDR3 nucleotides are TGTGCCACCGAGCGGAGGACAGGGATATACGGGGAGCTGTTTTTT.

The table lists this clone with a count of one. This chain joins TRBV28 and TRBJ1-2, with 7 bases fitting TRBD1. Trimming took 4 bases from V and 1 from J; bases not matched to a gene: 15. The CDR3 sequence is 18 residues long. In germline, CDR1 is MDHEN, CDR2 SYDVKM. The DNA of the CDR3 is TGTGCCAGCAGTTACAACCCGCCGGACAGGAATGGTAACTATGGCTACACCTTC. Amino acid sequence: CASSYNPPDRNGNYGYTF.

J is TRBJ1-1 and V is TRBV6-5; 8 bases are a match to TRBD1. With 10 bases clipped from V and 0 bases from J, the junction kept 4 bases outside the gene matches. Germline values: CDR1 MNHEY, CDR2 SVGAGI. This CDR3 is 13 amino acids long. CDR3 residues: CATSDRVNTEAFF. As DNA, the CDR3 is TGTGCCACCTCGGACAGGGTGAACACTGAAGCTTTCTTT.

V gene TRBV9 combines with J gene TRBJ1-2; TRBD1 matches 7 bases. Germline V gene sequence: CDR1 SGDLS, CDR2 YYNGEE. After removal of 2 bases from V and 9 bases from J, the junction contained 7 bases not matched to a gene. The CDR3 sequence is 13 residues long. The DNA of the CDR3 is TGTGCCAGCAGCGTGCAAGGGGGCTTTAGCTACACCTTC. Protein sequence: CASSVQGGFSYTF.

This chain uses TRBV28 with TRBJ1-1; D ambiguous. Trimming cost V 5 bases and J 10 bases, with 17 bases left between them. CDR1 and CDR2 from the germline V gene are MDHEN and SYDVKM. This CDR3 contains 13 residues. Written as DNA, the CDR3 is TGTGCCAGCAGTCCCGCCCCCGAGAGGGTAGCTTTCTTT. This encodes CASSPAPERVAFF.

This chain links TRBV12-3 or TRBV12-4 with TRBJ1-1; weak D call: TRBD1 (6 bases). V was trimmed by 2 bases and J by 7 bases, leaving 8 bases between them. There are 12 residues in the CDR3. This CDR3 reads CASSLQGHEAFF. The CDR3 region has the DNA TGTGCCAGCAGTTTACAGGGGCATGAAGCTTTCTTT.

The rearrangement uses TRBV27 and TRBJ1-2, with TRBD1 matching over 7 bases. Losses at the gene ends were 3 bases for V and 8 bases for J; bases not matched to a gene: 6. This CDR3 has 13 amino acids. Germline values: CDR1 MNHEY, CDR2 SMNVEV (reference sequence). CDR3 in amino acids: CASSFTGTVGYTF. The CDR3 DNA reads TGTGCCAGCAGTTTCACCGGGACAGTCGGCTACACCTTC.

This rearrangement joins TRBV4-1 to TRBJ1-1; 7 nucleotides line up with TRBD1. Per germline, CDR1 MGHRA and CDR2 YSYEKL. This CDR3 comprises 14 residues. V shed 4 bases and J 4 bases; nucleotides not matched to a gene: 6. This CDR3 reads CASSLDREATEAFF. The CDR3 coding sequence is TGCGCCAGCAGCCTCGACAGGGAAGCCACTGAAGCTTTCTTT.

The chain's CDR3 is CASRAGTGSYGYTF. CDR3 nucleotide sequence: TGTGCCAGTAGGGCCGGGACAGGGAGCTATGGCTACACCTTC. The chain recombines TRBV19 with TRBJ1-2; 9 positions match TRBD1. Trimming took 6 bases from V and 4 from J; bases not matched to a gene: 6. CDR1 is LNHDA, CDR2 SQIVND, per germline (reference sequence). This CDR3 region has 14 residues.

The chain recombines TRBV30 with TRBJ1-1; D gene ambiguous. Trimming took 0 bases from V and 3 from J, leaving 17 bases between them. CDR1 is GTSNPN, CDR2 SVGIG, per germline (reference sequence). This CDR3 comprises 16 residues. The CDR3 region is CAWSVRVGYTYTEAFF. The CDR3 DNA sequence: TGTGCCTGGAGTGTACGGGTGGGTTATACCTACACTGAAGCTTTCTTT.

This chain joins TRBV3-1 (or the pseudogene TRBV3-2) and TRBJ2-7, with D possibly matching TRBD1 (5 bases). The CDR3 totals 14 residues. Trimming cost V 1 base and J 3 bases, with 10 bases left between them. From germline, CDR1 is LGHDT and CDR2 YNNKEL (reference sequence). The CDR3 DNA is TGTGCCAGCAGCCAAGGAACAGGTGACTACGAGCAGTACTTC. Its protein product is CASSQGTGDYEQYF.

The chain links TRBV11-3 to TRBJ1-3, with 8 bases fitting TRBD1. The germline gives CDR1 SGHNT, CDR2 YENEEA. The CDR3 loop spans 16 amino acids. V dropped 1 base and J dropped 2; count of bases not matched to a gene: 4. The CDR3 region has the DNA TGTGCCAGCAGCTTAGCCCAACAGGGGGCTGGAAACACCATATATTTT. Translating it yields CASSLAQQGAGNTIYF.

This rearrangement joins TRBV28 to TRBJ1-6; D may be TRBD1 (6 bases). There are 15 residues in the CDR3. V was clipped by 2 bases and J by 11 bases, with 16 bases between them. The germline CDR1 and CDR2 sequences are MDHEN and SYDVKM. The CDR3 protein is CASSLIGRGGTPLHF. In DNA, the CDR3 is TGTGCCAGCAGTTTAATCGGCAGGGGAGGGACACCCCTCCACTTT.

V usage is TRBV14 and J usage is TRBJ1-1; the match to TRBD1 covers 9 bases. CDR1 is SGHDN and CDR2 is FVKESK in the germline V gene. CDR3 length equals 11 residues. Trimming cost V 4 bases and J 11 bases; bases outside gene matches: 2. The CDR3 is CASSRDREAFF. The CDR3 DNA reads TGTGCCAGCAGCCGGGACAGGGAGGCTTTCTTT.

This chain uses TRBV5-1 with TRBJ1-1; 8 bases are a match to TRBD1. CDR1 and CDR2 (germline): SGHRS, YFSETQ. Trimming cost V 2 bases and J 1 base; bases outside gene matches: 1. This CDR3 spans 14 amino acids. In DNA form, the CDR3 reads TGCGCCAGCAGCTTCAGGGGGCCGAACACTGAAGCTTTCTTT. Its translation is CASSFRGPNTEAFF.

This clone was picked up one time. The chain joins TRBV3-1 (or the pseudogene TRBV3-2) to TRBJ2-1, with TRBD2 as a possible D gene (6 bases). The V gene lost 3 bases and the J gene lost 6 bases, with 6 bases spanning the gap. Looked up from germline, CDR1 is LGHDT and CDR2 is YNNKEL (reference sequence). The CDR3 covers 12 residues. The CDR3 sequence is CASSQGGNEQFF. The CDR3 DNA reads as TGTGCCAGCAGCCAGGGGGGCAATGAGCAGTTCTTC.

Written as DNA, the CDR3 is TGTGCCAGTACCATGGCCGATATTTCCGGGGAGCTGTTTTTT. The encoded protein is CASTMADISGELFF. The chain recombines TRBV19 with TRBJ2-2; D is unclear. Germline assignment: CDR1 LNHDA and CDR2 SQIVND (reference sequence). The CDR3 covers 14 residues. V was cut by 7 bases and J by 6 bases, with 15 bases left in between.

The chain links TRBV19 to TRBJ1-1, with D possibly being TRBD1 (6 bases). The germline CDR1 and CDR2 sequences are LNHDA and SQIVND (reference sequence). V gave up 3 bases and J gave up 4 bases, with 15 bases separating them. The CDR3 spans 15 residues. The CDR3 DNA reads as TGTGCCAGTAGTATTAGGCCAGGGGAAGGCACTGAAGCTTTCTTT. This translates into CASSIRPGEGTEAFF.

The chain carries TRBV9 and TRBJ1-1; no clear D gene. V lost 9 bases and J lost 6, with 9 bases in between. Per germline, CDR1 SGDLS and CDR2 YYNGEE. The CDR3 covers 10 residues. The CDR3 loop reads CATPLAEAFF. The CDR3 region has the DNA TGTGCCACCCCTTTAGCTGAAGCTTTCTTT.

The chain uses TRBV7-8 and TRBJ2-7, with 7 bases that match TRBD1. This CDR3 is built from 15 residues. The germline CDR1 and CDR2 sequences are SGHVS and FQNEAQ. The ends lost 1 base at V and 4 bases at J; junction bases unmatched: 7. DNA of the CDR3: TGTGCCAGCAGCTTAGTACGGGACAGCATTTACGAGCAGTACTTC. Protein: CASSLVRDSIYEQYF.